Listed below are T cell receptor beta chains from one sample, sequenced in a study of T cell changes during pregnancy in multiple sclerosis. Clones were sequenced by immunoSEQ multiplex PCR, and TCRdb holds only the in-frame ones, with some missing. Counted here are approximately 72,000 clones, approximately 90% occurring once; the ten biggest clones make up roughly 1.7%. The material sequenced was peripheral blood, taken in the first trimester of pregnancy. These receptors originate from a female donor in good health, enrolled as a control in a pregnancy study. Each CDR3 is given with its conserved first and last residue. The order of the fields is V gene, J gene, clone size, D gene, CDR3 DNA, CDR3 protein. The D gene is left open where the match is weak. Size values are once, few and many counts, or a class for expanded clones, and some rows have none.

V gene: TRBV5-4
J gene: TRBJ2-4
clone size: NA
D gene: TRBD2
CDR3 DNA: TGTGCCAGCAGCGCCCTAGCGGGAGGACCCAAAAACATTCAGTACTTC
CDR3 protein: CASSALAGGPKNIQYF

V gene: TRBV23-1
J gene: TRBJ1-4
clone size: NA
D gene: TRBD1
CDR3 DNA: TGCGCCAGCAGTCCGCCCTGGACAGGGAGACGTGAAAAACTGTTTTTT
CDR3 protein: CASSPPWTGRREKLFF

V gene: TRBV11-2
J gene: TRBJ2-1
clone size: NA
D gene: TRBD1
CDR3 DNA: TGTGCCAGCAGCTTAGATGGGACCCAGGGGGCTTATGAGCAGTTCTTC
CDR3 protein: CASSLDGTQGAYEQFF

V gene: TRBV2
J gene: TRBJ2-1
clone size: NA
D gene: NA
CDR3 DNA: TGTCCAAGTGCGAGGCAGCTCTACAATGAGCAGTTCTTC
CDR3 protein: CPSARQLYNEQFF

V gene: TRBV19
J gene: TRBJ2-7
clone size: NA
D gene: TRBD1
CDR3 DNA: TGTGCCAGTAGACCTATAGAGGGGGCTGGGGAGCAGTACTTC
CDR3 protein: CASRPIEGAGEQYF

V gene: TRBV5-1
J gene: TRBJ2-1
clone size: NA
D gene: TRBD2
CDR3 DNA: TGCGCCAGCAGCCCAGGGACTAGCGGTAACTACAATGAGCAGTTCTTC
CDR3 protein: CASSPGTSGNYNEQFF

V gene: TRBV5-8
J gene: TRBJ1-4
clone size: NA
D gene: TRBD1
CDR3 DNA: TGTGCCAGCAGCTTGGGACAGGGAGGTGAAAAACTGTTTTTT
CDR3 protein: CASSLGQGGEKLFF

V gene: TRBV11-2
J gene: TRBJ1-5
clone size: NA
D gene: NA
CDR3 DNA: TGTGCCAGCAGCTTAGACCACAGGGCCAACCAGCCCCAGCATTTT
CDR3 protein: CASSLDHRANQPQHF

V gene: TRBV6-5
J gene: TRBJ1-3
clone size: NA
D gene: NA
CDR3 DNA: TGTGCCAGCAGTTACGCGGGCATCGGGTCTGGAAACACCATATATTTT
CDR3 protein: CASSYAGIGSGNTIYF

V gene: TRBV19
J gene: TRBJ2-2
clone size: NA
D gene: NA
CDR3 DNA: TGTGCCAGTAGTGACCAGGGGACGAACACCGGGGAGCTGTTTTTT
CDR3 protein: CASSDQGTNTGELFF

V gene: TRBV28
J gene: TRBJ2-5
clone size: NA
D gene: TRBD2
CDR3 DNA: TGTGCCAGCAGCATAACCGGGGGGGCGACCCAGTACTTC
CDR3 protein: CASSITGGATQYF

V gene: TRBV19
J gene: TRBJ2-7
clone size: NA
D gene: NA
CDR3 DNA: TGTGCCAGTAGTCCGGGACCTACGGGACAAGTGCAGTACTTC
CDR3 protein: CASSPGPTGQVQYF

V gene: TRBV23-1
J gene: TRBJ2-7
clone size: NA
D gene: NA
CDR3 DNA: TGCGCCAGCAGCCAGACCCTGCAGGAGGTATACGAGCAGTACTTC
CDR3 protein: CASSQTLQEVYEQYF

V gene: TRBV7-8
J gene: TRBJ2-3
clone size: once
D gene: NA
CDR3 DNA: TGTGCCAGCAGCTTAGAACCCCAGTTCACAGATACGCAGTATTTT
CDR3 protein: CASSLEPQFTDTQYF

V gene: TRBV7-6
J gene: TRBJ1-3
clone size: NA
D gene: TRBD1
CDR3 DNA: TGTGCCAGCAGCACGTCCGTGACAGGGTTAGGAAACACCATATATTTT
CDR3 protein: CASSTSVTGLGNTIYF

V gene: TRBV29-1
J gene: TRBJ2-1
clone size: few
D gene: TRBD1
CDR3 DNA: TGCAGCGTTGATGACAGGGGCGATGAGCAGTTCTTC
CDR3 protein: CSVDDRGDEQFF

V gene: TRBV6-1
J gene: TRBJ1-4
clone size: once
D gene: TRBD1
CDR3 DNA: TGTGCCAGCAGTGAAGGGACAGGGTCGGAAAAACTGTTTTTT
CDR3 protein: CASSEGTGSEKLFF

V gene: TRBV19
J gene: TRBJ1-1
clone size: NA
D gene: TRBD1
CDR3 DNA: TGTGCCAGTAGTGGGATCCGGACAGGCGGCGCTGAAGCTTTCTTT
CDR3 protein: CASSGIRTGGAEAFF